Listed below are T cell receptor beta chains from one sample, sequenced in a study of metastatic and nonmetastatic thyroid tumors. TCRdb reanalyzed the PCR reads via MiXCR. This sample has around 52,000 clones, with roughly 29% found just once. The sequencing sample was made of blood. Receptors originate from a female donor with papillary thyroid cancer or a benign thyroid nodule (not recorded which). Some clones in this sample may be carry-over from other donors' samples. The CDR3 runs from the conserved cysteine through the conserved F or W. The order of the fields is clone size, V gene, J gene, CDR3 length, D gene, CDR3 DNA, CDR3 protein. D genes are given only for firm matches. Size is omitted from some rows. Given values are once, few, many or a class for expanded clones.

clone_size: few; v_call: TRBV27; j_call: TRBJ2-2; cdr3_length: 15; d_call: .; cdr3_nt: TGTGCCAGTGGGTCCCGGGCCGCGAACACCGGGGAGCTGTTTTTT; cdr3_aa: CASGSRAANTGELFF
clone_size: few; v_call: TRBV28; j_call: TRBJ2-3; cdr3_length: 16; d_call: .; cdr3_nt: TGTGCCAGCAGCTTCTCCGGCGGGGGCAGCACAGATACGCAGTATTTT; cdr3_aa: CASSFSGGGSTDTQYF
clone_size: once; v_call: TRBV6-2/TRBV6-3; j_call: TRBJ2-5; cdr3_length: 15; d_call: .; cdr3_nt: TGTGCCATCACCCCCGGGCGCCAGGGGTGGGAGACCCAGTACTTC; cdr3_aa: CAITPGRQGWETQYF
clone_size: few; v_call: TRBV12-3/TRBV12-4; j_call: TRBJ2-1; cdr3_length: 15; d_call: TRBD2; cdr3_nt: TGTGCCAGCAGGGGACTAGCGGGAGGGCTGAATGAGCAGTTCTTC; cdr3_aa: CASRGLAGGLNEQFF
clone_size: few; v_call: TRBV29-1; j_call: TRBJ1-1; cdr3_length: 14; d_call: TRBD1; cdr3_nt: TGCAGCGTTGAAGACCCAGGGGGCCGAACTGAAGCTTTCTTT; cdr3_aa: CSVEDPGGRTEAFF
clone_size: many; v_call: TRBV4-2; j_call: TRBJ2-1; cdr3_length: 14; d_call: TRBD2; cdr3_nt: TGTGCCAGCAGCCAAGTTGTGGGTGCTAGCGGGCAGTTCTTC; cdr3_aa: CASSQVVGASGQFF
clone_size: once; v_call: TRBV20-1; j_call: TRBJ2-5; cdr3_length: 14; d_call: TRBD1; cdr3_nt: TGCAGTGCTAGAGGACAGGGGTTACAAGAGACCCAGTACTTC; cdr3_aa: CSARGQGLQETQYF
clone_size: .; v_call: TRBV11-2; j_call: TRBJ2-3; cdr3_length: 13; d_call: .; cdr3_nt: TGTGCCAGCAGCTTGGGTGGCACAGATACGCAGTATTTT; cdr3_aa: CASSLGGTDTQYF
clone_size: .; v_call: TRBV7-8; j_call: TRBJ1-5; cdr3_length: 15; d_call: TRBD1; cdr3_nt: TGTGCCAGCAGCACCGGGACAGGCGGCAATCAGCCCCAGCATTTT; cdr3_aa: CASSTGTGGNQPQHF
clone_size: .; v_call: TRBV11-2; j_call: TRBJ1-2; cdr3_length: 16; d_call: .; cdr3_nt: TGTGCCAGCAGCTCCTCGGGGAACGACATTAACTATGGCTACACCTTC; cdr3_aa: CASSSSGNDINYGYTF
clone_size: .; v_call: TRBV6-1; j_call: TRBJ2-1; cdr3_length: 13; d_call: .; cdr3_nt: TGTGCCTGCAGTGGGCCTAGGAAAGAGACACAGTTCTTC; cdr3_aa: CACSGPRKETQFF
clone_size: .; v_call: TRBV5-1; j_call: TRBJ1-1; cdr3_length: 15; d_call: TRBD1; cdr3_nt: TGCGCCAGCAGCCTACAGGGGGCAGTGGGCACTGAAGCTTTCTTT; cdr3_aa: CASSLQGAVGTEAFF
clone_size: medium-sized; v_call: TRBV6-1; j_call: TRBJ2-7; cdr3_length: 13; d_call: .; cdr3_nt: TGTGCCAGCAGTGAAGCGTACAGCTACGAGCAGTACTTC; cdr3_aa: CASSEAYSYEQYF
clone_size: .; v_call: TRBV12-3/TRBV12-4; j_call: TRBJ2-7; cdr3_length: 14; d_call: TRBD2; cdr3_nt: TGTGCCAGCAGGCCTTCGGGGGGGCGAGGGGAGCAGTACTTC; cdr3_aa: CASRPSGGRGEQYF
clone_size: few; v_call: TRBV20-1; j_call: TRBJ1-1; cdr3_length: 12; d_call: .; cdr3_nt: TGCAGTGCCACCCCCTCCGGCACTGAAGCTTTCTTT; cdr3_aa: CSATPSGTEAFF
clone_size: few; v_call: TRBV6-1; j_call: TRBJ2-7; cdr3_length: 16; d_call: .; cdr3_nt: TGTGCCAGCAGACAGGGTGCACCTCCGTGCTCCTACGAGCAGTACTTC; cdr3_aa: CASRQGAPPCSYEQYF
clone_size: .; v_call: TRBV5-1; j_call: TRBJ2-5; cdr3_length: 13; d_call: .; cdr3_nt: TGCGCCAGCAGCTTGTCATTGGGGGAGACCCAGTACTTC; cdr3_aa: CASSLSLGETQYF
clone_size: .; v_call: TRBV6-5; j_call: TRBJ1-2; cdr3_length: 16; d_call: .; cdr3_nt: TGTGCCAGCAGTTACTCGGACACGGACAGCCTCTATGGCTACACCTTC; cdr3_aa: CASSYSDTDSLYGYTF
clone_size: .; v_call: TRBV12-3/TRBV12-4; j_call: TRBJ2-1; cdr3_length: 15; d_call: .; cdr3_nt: TGTGCCAGCAGTCTCAGGAGCTTCTCCTACAATGAGCAGTTCTTC; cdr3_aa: CASSLRSFSYNEQFF
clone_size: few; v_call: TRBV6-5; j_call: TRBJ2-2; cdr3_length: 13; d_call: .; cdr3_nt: TGTGCCAGCAGATTACTAGGCGCCGGGGAGCTGTTTTTT; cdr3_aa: CASRLLGAGELFF
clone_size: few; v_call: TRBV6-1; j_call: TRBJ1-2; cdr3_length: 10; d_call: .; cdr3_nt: TGTGCCACCTTGCGGGGGGGATTCCACTTC; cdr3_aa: CATLRGGFHF
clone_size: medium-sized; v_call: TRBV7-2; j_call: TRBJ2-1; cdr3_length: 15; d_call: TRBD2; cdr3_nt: TGTGCCAGCAGCTTAGTAGGGCTAGCGGGAGGCGAGCAGTTCTTC; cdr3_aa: CASSLVGLAGGEQFF
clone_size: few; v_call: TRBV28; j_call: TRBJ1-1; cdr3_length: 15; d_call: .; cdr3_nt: TGTGCCAGCAGCTCCCCCGGCGGTAGGGACACTGAAGCTTTCTTT; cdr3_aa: CASSSPGGRDTEAFF
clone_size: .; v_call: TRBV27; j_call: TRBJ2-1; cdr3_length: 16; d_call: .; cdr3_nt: TGTGCCAGCAGTTTATCAGGACGGAGCTCCTACAATGAGCAGTTCTTC; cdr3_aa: CASSLSGRSSYNEQFF
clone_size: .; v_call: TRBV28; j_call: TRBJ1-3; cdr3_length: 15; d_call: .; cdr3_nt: TGTGCCAGCAGTTTTGGGACTACGGGTGGAAACACCATATATTTT; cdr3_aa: CASSFGTTGGNTIYF
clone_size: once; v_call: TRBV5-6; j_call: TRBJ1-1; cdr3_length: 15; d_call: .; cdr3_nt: TGTGCCAGCAGCCCGGCGGGGGCAGGAGGTACTGAAGCTTTCTTT; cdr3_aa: CASSPAGAGGTEAFF
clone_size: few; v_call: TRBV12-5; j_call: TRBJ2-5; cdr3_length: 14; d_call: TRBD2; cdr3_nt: TGTGCTAGTGGTCGCGGGACTAGCCTACAGACCCAGTACTTC; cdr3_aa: CASGRGTSLQTQYF
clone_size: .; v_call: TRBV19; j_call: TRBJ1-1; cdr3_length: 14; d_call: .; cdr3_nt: TGTGCCAGCCACGGGGGGGCAGGGCTCACTGAAGCTTTCTTT; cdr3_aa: CASHGGAGLTEAFF
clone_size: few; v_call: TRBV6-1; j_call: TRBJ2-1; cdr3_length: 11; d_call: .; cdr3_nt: TGTGCCAGCAGTGAGCAGGTTGAGCAGTTCTTC; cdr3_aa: CASSEQVEQFF
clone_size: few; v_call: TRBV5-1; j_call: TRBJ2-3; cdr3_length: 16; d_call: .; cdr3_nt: TGCGCCAGCAGCTTACACCGGGGGGCGGGTGCAGATACGCAGTATTTT; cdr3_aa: CASSLHRGAGADTQYF
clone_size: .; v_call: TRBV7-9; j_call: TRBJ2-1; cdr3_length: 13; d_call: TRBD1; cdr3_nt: TGTGCCAGCAGACAGGGGGCCTACAATGAGCAGTTCTTC; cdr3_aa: CASRQGAYNEQFF
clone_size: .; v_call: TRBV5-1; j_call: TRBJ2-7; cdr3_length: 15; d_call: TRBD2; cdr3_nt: TGCGCCAGCAGCCCCGGGACTAGCGGCCGCTACGAGCAGTACTTC; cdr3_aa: CASSPGTSGRYEQYF